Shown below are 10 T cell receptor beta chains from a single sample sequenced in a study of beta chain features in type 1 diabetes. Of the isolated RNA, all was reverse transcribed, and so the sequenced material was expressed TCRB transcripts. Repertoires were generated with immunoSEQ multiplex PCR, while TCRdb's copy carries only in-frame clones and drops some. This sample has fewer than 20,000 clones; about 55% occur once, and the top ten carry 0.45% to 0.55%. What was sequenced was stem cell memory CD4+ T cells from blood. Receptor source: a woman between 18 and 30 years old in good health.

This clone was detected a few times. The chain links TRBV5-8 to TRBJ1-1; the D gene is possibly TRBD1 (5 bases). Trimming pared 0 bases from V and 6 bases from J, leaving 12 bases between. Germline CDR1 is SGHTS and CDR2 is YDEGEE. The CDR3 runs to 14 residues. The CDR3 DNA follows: TGTGCCAGCAGCTTGGATCGGGGGGAAGCTGAAGCTTTCTTT. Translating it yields CASSLDRGEAEAFF.

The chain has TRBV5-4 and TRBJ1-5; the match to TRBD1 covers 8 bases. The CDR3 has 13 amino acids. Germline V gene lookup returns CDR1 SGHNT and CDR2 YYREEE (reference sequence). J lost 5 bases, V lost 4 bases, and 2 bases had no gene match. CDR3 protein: CASSPDRDQPQHF. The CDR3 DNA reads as TGTGCCAGCAGCCCGGACAGGGATCAGCCCCAGCATTTT. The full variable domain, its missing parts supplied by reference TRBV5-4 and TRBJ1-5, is ETGVTQSPTHLIKTRGQQVTLRCSSQSGHNTVSWYQQALGQGPQFIFQYYREEENGRGNFPPRFSGLQFPNYSSELNVNALELDDSALYLCASSPDRDQPQHFGDGTRLSIL.

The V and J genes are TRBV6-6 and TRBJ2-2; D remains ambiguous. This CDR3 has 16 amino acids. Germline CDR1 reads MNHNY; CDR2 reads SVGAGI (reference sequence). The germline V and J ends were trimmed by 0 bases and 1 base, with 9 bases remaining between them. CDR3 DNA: TGTGCCAGCAGTTACTCCGCGACTCAGAACACCGGGGAGCTGTTTTTT. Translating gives CASSYSATQNTGELFF.

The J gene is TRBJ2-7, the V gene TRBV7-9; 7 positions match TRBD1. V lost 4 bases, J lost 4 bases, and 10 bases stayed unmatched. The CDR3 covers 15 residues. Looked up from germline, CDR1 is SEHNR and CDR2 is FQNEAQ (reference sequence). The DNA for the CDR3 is TGTGCCAGCAGCTATACCGGGACAGAATTGTACGAGCAGTACTTC. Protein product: CASSYTGTELYEQYF.

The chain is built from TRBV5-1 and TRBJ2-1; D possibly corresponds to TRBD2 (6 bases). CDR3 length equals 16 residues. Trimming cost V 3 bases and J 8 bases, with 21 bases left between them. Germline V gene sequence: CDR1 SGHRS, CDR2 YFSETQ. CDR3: CASSSRPGAGLYEQFF. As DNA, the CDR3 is TGCGCCAGCAGCTCCCGCCCGGGAGCTGGTTTGTATGAGCAGTTCTTC.

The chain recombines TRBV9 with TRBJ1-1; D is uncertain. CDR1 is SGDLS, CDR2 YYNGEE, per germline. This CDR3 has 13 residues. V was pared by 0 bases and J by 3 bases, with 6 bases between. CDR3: CASSVGGDTEAFF. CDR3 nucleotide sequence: TGTGCCAGCAGCGTAGGGGGAGACACTGAAGCTTTCTTT.

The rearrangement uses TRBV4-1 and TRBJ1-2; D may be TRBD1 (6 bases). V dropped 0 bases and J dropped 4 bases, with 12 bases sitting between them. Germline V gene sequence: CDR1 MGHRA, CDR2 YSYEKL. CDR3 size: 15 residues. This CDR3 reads CASSQEVQGPYGYTF. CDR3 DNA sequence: TGCGCCAGCAGCCAAGAGGTTCAGGGGCCCTATGGCTACACCTTC.

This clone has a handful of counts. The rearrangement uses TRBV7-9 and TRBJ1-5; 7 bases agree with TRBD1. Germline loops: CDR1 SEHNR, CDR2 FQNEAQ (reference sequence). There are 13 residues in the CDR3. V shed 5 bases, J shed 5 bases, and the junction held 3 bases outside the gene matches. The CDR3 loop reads CASSPQGDQPQHF. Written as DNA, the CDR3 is TGTGCCAGCAGCCCCCAGGGGGATCAGCCCCAGCATTTT. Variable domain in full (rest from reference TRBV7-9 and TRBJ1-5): DTGVSQNPRHKITKRGQNVTFRCDPISEHNRLYWYRQTLGQGPEFLTYFQNEAQLEKSRLLSDRFSAERPKGSFSTLEIQRTEQGDSAMYLCASSPQGDQPQHFGDGTRLSIL.

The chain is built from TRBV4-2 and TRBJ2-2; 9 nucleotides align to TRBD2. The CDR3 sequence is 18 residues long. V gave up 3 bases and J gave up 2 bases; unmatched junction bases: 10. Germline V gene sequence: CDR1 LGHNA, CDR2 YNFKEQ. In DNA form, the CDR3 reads TGTGCCAGCAGCCATGGTGGGTCTAGCGGGGTAAACACCGGGGAGCTGTTTTTT. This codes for CASSHGGSSGVNTGELFF.

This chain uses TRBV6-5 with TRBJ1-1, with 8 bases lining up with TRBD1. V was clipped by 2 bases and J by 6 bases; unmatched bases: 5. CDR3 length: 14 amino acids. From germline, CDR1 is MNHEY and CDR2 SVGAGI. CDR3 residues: CASSYPSTGAEAFF. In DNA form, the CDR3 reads TGTGCCAGCAGTTACCCATCGACAGGGGCTGAAGCTTTCTTT.